Listed below are T cell receptor beta chains from one sample, sequenced in a study of blood T cell repertoires in COVID-19. Sequencing used immunoSEQ multiplex PCR; TCRdb keeps in-frame clones, though not all of them. The data hold under 200,000 clones, with around 84% observed a single time. The sample consisted of peripheral blood. These receptors were taken from a man aged 60-69 years with COVID-19, enrolled during active disease. Each CDR3 is given without its conserved first and last residue.

TRBV3-1/TRBV3-2,ASSQVWDSYYEQY
TRBV6-5,ASRTVGRETQY
TRBV18,ASSPPSSQGYEQY
TRBV9,ASSALSEQF
TRBV25-1,ASRPRTGPNTEAF
TRBV18,ASSPAGTGGADGYT
TRBV7-9,ASSLEGVNTEAF
TRBV28,ASSSPMGRANSPLH
TRBV24-1,ATSGGGMNTEAF
TRBV11-3,ASSFYRDTYEQY
TRBV18,ASSPMGGNSNQPQH
TRBV4-2,ASSQGGTTYNEQF
TRBV9,ASSVASQGSADTQY
TRBV7-2,ASSLALQGGTEAF
TRBV5-6,ASSRALGTGNEKLF
TRBV5-1,ASTLVISGANVLT
TRBV12-3/TRBV12-4,ASRGTSGAQF
TRBV7-9,ASSLANEQY
TRBV25-1,ASSDQGRTGELF
TRBV19,ASDARQARYQPQH
TRBV24-1,ATRGLAGLTDTQY
TRBV19,ASSKAGTGSNSPLH
TRBV3-1/TRBV3-2,ASSQTKDRGNTIY
TRBV18,ASSPGATSDTQY
TRBV7-9,ASTLGSGLYNEQF
TRBV6-4,ASSTSGGTDTQY
TRBV7-2,ASSLLGAINEKLF
TRBV15,ATSRTGSEKLF
TRBV11-3,ASSFSGRASETQY
TRBV3-1/TRBV3-2,ASSQSFGQGYEQY
TRBV3-1/TRBV3-2,ASSQGMRVGAYEQY
TRBV19,ASSMTGPRMGYT
TRBV7-9,ASSTRVGSKNIQY
TRBV3-1/TRBV3-2,ASSLRQVRQETQY
TRBV6-1,ASSEQGGGTEAF
TRBV18,ASSPRSSGQETQY
TRBV14,ASRSTGTGPEQY
TRBV4-3,ASSQDWAGPNYGYT
TRBV30,AWSSGDNQPQH
TRBV6-2/TRBV6-3,ASSSSGTGSNEQF
TRBV7-2,ASSSTVQQY
TRBV7-2,ASSLMWTPGQGRAEAF
TRBV9,ASSGGTGDFGTDTQY
TRBV19,AGNLKGKKYEQY
TRBV11-3,ASSPETGGHGYT
TRBV11-3,ASSLDTRLAGAKNIQY
TRBV4-1,ASSSQDEQF
TRBV11-2,ASSLGVASAF
TRBV19,ASSIAGQGNSPLH
TRBV4-2,ASSLRQGTGELF
TRBV5-1,ASSLTGTQTQY
TRBV5-1,ASSTGTETNYGYT
TRBV9,ASSVGAGRFRDTEAF
TRBV19,ASSDISGNTIY
TRBV7-2,ASSLAGQQETQY
TRBV6-2/TRBV6-3,ASSDSNPYGYT
TRBV7-2,ASSLENRGLAF
TRBV30,AWSTLETLLGSDTQY